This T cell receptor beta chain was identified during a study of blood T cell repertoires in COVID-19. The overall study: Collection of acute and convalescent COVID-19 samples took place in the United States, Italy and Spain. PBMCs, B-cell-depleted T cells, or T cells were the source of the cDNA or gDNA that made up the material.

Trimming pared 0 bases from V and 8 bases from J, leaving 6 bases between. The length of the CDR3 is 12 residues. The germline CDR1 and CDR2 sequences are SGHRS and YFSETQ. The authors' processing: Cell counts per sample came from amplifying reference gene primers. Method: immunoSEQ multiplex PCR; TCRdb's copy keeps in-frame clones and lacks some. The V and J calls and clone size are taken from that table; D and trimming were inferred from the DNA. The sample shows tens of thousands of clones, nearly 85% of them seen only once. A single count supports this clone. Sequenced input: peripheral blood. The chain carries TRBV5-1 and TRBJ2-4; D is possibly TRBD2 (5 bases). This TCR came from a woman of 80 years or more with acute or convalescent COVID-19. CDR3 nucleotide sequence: TGCGCCAGCAGCTTGGCCGGGGACATTCAGTACTTC. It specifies CASSLAGDIQYF.